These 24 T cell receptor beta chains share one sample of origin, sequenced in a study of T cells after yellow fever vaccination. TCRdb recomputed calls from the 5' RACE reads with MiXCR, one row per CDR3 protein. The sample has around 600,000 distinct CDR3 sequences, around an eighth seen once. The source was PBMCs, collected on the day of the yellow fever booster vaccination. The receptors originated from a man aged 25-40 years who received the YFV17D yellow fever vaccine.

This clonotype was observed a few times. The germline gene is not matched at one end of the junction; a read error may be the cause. The CDR3 loop is CAWSSSPRLVF. For the CDR3, the DNA is TGTGCCTGGAGTAGTAGCCCCCGGTTGGTCTTC. This chain links TRBV30 with TRBJ2-1; no clear D gene. Germline-derived CDR1 and CDR2 are GTSNPN and SVGIG (reference sequence). The CDR3 loop spans 11 amino acids.

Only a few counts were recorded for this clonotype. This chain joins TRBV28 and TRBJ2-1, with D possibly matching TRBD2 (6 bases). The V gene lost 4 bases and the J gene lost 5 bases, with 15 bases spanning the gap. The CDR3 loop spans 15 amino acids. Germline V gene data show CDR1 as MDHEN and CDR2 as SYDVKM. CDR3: CASSSPPEGHNEQFF. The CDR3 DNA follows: TGTGCCAGCAGTTCCCCCCCGGAGGGGCACAATGAGCAGTTCTTC.

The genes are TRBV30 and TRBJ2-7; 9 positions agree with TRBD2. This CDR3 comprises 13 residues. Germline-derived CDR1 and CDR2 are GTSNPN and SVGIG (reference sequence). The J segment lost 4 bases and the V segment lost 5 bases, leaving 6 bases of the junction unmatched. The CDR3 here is CAWGSGRGYEQYF. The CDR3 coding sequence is TGTGCCTGGGGTAGCGGGAGAGGTTACGAGCAGTACTTC.

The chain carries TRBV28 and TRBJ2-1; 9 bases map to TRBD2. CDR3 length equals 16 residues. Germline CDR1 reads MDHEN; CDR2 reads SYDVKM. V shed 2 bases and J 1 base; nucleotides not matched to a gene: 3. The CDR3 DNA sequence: TGTGCCAGCAGTTTACCTAGCGGGATTTCCTACAATGAGCAGTTCTTC. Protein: CASSLPSGISYNEQFF.

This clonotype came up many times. CDR3 sequence reads: CSVEGDLAGKVDEQYF. CDR3 nucleotide sequence: TGCAGCGTTGAGGGCGACTTAGCGGGAAAGGTGGACGAGCAGTACTTC. The chain carries TRBV29-1 and TRBJ2-7; 8 bases are shared with TRBD2. The CDR3 loop spans 16 amino acids. Germline values: CDR1 SQVTM, CDR2 ANQGSEA. The V segment lost 3 bases and the J segment 5 bases; nucleotides outside the gene matches: 15.

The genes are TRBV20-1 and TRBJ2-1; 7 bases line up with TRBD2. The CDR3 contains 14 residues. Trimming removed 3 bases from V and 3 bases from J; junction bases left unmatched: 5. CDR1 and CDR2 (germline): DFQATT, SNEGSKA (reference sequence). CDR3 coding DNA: TGCAGTGCTAGGGGGTCTAGCGGCTACAATGAGCAGTTCTTC. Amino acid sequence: CSARGSSGYNEQFF.

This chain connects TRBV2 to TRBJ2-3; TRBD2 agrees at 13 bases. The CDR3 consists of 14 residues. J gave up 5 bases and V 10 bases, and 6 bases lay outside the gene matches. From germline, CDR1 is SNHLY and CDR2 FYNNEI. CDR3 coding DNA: TGTGCCACCATGGGACTAGCGGGGAGAGATACGCAGTATTTT. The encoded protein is CATMGLAGRDTQYF.

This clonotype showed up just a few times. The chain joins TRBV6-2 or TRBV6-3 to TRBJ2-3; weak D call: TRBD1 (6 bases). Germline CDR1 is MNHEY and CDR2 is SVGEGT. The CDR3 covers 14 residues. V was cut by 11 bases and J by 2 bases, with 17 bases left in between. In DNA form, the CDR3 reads TGTGCCGCCGGTCTTCAGGGGATCACAGATACGCAGTATTTT. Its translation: CAAGLQGITDTQYF.

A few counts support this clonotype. CDR3 bases: TGTGCCAGCAGCTCCGATTTCACCGGGGAGCTGTTTTTT. As protein: CASSSDFTGELFF. The chain links TRBV5-4 to TRBJ2-2; the D is unclear. CDR3 length equals 13 residues. Germline assignment: CDR1 SGHNT and CDR2 YYREEE (reference sequence). Trimming stripped 3 bases from V and 4 bases from J, with 7 bases between.

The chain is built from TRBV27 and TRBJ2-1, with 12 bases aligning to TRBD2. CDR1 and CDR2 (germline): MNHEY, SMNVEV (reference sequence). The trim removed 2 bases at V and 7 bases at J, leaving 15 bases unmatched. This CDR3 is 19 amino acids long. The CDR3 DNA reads TGTGCCAGCAGTTTAGTCTATAGGGCTAGCGGGAGGGCATCTAATGAGCAGTTCTTC. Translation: CASSLVYRASGRASNEQFF.

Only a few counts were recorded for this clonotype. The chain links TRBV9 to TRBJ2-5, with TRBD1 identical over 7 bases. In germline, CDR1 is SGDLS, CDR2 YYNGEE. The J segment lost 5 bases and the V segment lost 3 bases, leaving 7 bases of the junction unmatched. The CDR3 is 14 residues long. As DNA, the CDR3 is TGTGCCAGCAGCGGGGGGACAGACTGGGAGACCCAGTACTTC. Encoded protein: CASSGGTDWETQYF.

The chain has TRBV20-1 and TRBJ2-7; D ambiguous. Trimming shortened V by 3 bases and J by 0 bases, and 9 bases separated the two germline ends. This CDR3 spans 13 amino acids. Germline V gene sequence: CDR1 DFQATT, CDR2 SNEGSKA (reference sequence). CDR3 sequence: CSASSASSYEQYF. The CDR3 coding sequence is TGCAGTGCTAGCTCAGCGAGCTCCTACGAGCAGTACTTC.

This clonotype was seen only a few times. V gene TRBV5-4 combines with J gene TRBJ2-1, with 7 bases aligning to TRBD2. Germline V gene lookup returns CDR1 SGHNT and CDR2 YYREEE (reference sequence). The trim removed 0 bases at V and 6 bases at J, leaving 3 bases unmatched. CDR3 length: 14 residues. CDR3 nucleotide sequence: TGTGCCAGCAGCTTGGAACTAGCGAGCAATGAGCAGTTCTTC. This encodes CASSLELASNEQFF.

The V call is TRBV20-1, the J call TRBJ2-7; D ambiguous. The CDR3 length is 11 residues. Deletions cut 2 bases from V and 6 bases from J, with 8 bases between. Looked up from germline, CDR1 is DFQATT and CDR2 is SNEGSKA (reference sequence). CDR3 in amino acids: CSARMGSEQYF. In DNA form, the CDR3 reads TGCAGTGCTAGAATGGGCAGCGAGCAGTACTTC.

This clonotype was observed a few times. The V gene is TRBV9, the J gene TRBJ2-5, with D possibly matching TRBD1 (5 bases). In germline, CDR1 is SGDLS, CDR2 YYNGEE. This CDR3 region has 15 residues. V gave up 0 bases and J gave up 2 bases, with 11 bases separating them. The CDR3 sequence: CASSVAMTAQETQYF. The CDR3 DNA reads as TGTGCCAGCAGCGTAGCTATGACAGCACAAGAGACCCAGTACTTC.

The CDR3 region is CASSFLQGGVDYGYTF. CDR3 DNA: TGTGCCAGCAGTTTCCTACAGGGTGGAGTGGACTATGGCTACACCTTC. The V gene is TRBV12-3 or TRBV12-4, the J gene TRBJ1-2, with TRBD1 as a possible D gene (6 bases). The CDR3 has 16 residues. The ends were cut back, 3 bases at V and 3 bases at J, with 17 bases in the middle.

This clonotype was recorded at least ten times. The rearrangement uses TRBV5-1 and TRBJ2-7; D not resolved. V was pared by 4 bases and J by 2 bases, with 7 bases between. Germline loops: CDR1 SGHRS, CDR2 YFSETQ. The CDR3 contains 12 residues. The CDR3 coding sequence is TGCGCCAGCAGCGATGACGCCTACGAGCAGTACTTC. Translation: CASSDDAYEQYF.

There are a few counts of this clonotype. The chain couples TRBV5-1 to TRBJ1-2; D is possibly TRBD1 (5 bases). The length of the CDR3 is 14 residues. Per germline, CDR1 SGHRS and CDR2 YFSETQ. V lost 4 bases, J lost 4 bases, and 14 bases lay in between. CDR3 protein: CASSALGRSYGYTF. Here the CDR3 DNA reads TGCGCCAGCAGCGCCCTGGGACGGAGCTATGGCTACACCTTC.

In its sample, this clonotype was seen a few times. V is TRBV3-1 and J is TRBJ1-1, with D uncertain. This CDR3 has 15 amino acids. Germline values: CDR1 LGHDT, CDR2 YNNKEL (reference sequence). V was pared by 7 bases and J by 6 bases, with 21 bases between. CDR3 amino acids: CASIQDGLGKAEAFF. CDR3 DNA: TGTGCCAGCATCCAGGACGGTCTCGGTAAGGCTGAAGCTTTCTTT.

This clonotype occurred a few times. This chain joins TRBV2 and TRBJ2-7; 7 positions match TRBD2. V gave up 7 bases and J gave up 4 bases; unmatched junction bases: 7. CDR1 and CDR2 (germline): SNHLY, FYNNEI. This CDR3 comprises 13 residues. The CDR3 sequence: CASNPSGPYEQYF. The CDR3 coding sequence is TGTGCCAGCAACCCTAGCGGTCCGTACGAGCAGTACTTC.

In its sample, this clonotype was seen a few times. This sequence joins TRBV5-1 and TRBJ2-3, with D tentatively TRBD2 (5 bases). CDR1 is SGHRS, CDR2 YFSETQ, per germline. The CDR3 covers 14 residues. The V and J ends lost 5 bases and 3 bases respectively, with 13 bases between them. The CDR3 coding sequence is TGCGCCAGCAGGCTGGGAGATTGGACAGATACGCAGTATTTT. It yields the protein CASRLGDWTDTQYF.

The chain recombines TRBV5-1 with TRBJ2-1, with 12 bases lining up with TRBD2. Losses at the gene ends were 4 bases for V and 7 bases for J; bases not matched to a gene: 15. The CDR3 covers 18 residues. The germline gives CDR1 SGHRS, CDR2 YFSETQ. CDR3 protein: CASSTGLAGSRALNEQFF. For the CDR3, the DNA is TGCGCCAGCAGCACCGGACTAGCGGGATCCCGGGCCCTTAATGAGCAGTTCTTC.

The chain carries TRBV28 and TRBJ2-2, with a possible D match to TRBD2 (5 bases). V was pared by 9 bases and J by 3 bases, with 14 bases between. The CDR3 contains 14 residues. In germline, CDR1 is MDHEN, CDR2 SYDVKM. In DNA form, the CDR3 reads TGTGCCAGTCGGGCCCCGGGGTACACCGGGGAGCTGTTTTTT. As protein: CASRAPGYTGELFF.

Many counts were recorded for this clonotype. The CDR3 bases are TGCGCCAGCAGCTTGGTAGGGGACGACGAGCAGTACTTC. Its protein product is CASSLVGDDEQYF. The chain recombines TRBV5-1 with TRBJ2-7; either TRBD1 or TRBD2 may fit D (5 bases each). The CDR3 has 13 amino acids. Germline lookup yields CDR1 SGHRS and CDR2 YFSETQ. V lost 0 bases to trimming and J lost 5 bases, with 9 bases between them.